The 4 T cell receptor beta chains in this list originate from one sample, sequenced in a study of shared clonotypes between healthy human individuals (dated by TCRdb to 2019 to 2021). The method was the immunoSEQ multiplex PCR assay. Here the immuneACCESS table is served through TCRdb, limited to in-frame sequences with V and J called. Missing clones are a known gap in these copies; in checked studies unresolved V genes cover under half, and the rest lacks a known reason. The sample table holds 550,000 to 850,000 clones, of which around 72% were seen once. Of the sample, approximately 1.7% is held by the ten largest clones. The sample was memory CD4+ T cells sorted from blood. Sample cell subset or site, as interpreted from the label and publication: CD45RA-negative fraction. The source is a woman between 25 and 40 years old in good health.

CDR3: CASRYNKMGGLLSNQPQHF. DNA of the CDR3: TGTGCCAGCAGATACAACAAAATGGGGGGACTACTCAGCAATCAGCCCCAGCATTTT. The chain uses TRBV28 and TRBJ1-5, with D maybe TRBD1 (5 bases). The CDR3 loop spans 19 amino acids. V lost 6 bases to trimming and J lost 1 base, with 25 bases between them. CDR1 is MDHEN, CDR2 SYDVKM, per germline.

The V and J genes are TRBV19 and TRBJ1-5; D is unresolved. Trimming pared 7 bases from V and 9 bases from J, leaving 16 bases between. Germline V gives CDR1 LNHDA, CDR2 SQIVND (reference sequence). The CDR3 sequence is 13 residues long. The CDR3 loop reads CASTTGGPRPQHF. CDR3 sequence (DNA): TGTGCCAGTACAACGGGTGGCCCCCGGCCCCAGCATTTT.

V usage is TRBV2 and J usage is TRBJ2-7; no definite D call. CDR3 length: 14 residues. V shed 1 base and J shed 1 base, with 8 bases lying between them. Germline V gene sequence: CDR1 SNHLY, CDR2 FYNNEI. The CDR3 DNA follows: TGTGCCAGCAGTGAAGAGCAGAGATCCTACGAGCAGTACTTC. This sequence encodes CASSEEQRSYEQYF.

The V gene is TRBV28, the J gene TRBJ2-6; 7 bases are a match to TRBD1. Germline lookup yields CDR1 MDHEN and CDR2 SYDVKM. The CDR3 sequence is 17 residues long. The V gene end was trimmed by 7 bases and the J gene end by 0 bases; junction bases not matched to a gene: 9. The CDR3 spells CASTWDSLNSGANVLTF. CDR3 DNA: TGTGCCAGCACCTGGGACAGCCTTAACTCTGGGGCCAACGTCCTGACTTTC.